The clone carrying this TCR beta chain was detected many times. Antigen unknown. The sample originates from a study of early T cells in non-severe SARS-CoV-2 infection. Background on the study: Sequencing was performed on bulk RNA from unsorted whole blood, leaving chains unpaired. General observations from the study: A preference for anti-spike CD8 responses marked VDJdb matching, which missed private and CD4 specificities.

Unique molecular identifiers were attached to individual cDNA molecules. From the 5' RACE reads, TCRdb called clonotypes with MiXCR, one entry per CDR3 protein. The sample has around 40,000 distinct CDR3 sequences; under 7% are singletons. CDR3 length equals 19 residues. Trimming removed 5 bases at V and 0 bases at J, with 23 bases between. In germline, CDR1 is WSHSY, CDR2 SAAADI. The specimen sequenced was whole blood. This clonotype was sampled from an adult who was a healthcare worker with PCR-confirmed SARS-CoV-2 infection or an uninfected control (not recorded which). The J gene is TRBJ1-5, the V gene TRBV10-2, with D maybe TRBD1 (5 bases). Here the CDR3 reads CASSPSGLLAQGSNQPQHF. The DNA for the CDR3 is TGCGCCAGCAGTCCAAGTGGGCTACTTGCGCAGGGTAGCAATCAGCCCCAGCATTTT.